This T cell receptor beta chain appears in the sequencing data of a study of blood T cell repertoires in COVID-19. The wider study: In each case, the material was cDNA or gDNA derived from T cells, B-cell-depleted T cells, or PBMCs.

Profiled with immunoSEQ multiplex PCR; TCRdb holds only in-frame clones, not every one. The table lists some 310,000 clones, 75% to 90% of them singletons. V lost 5 bases, J lost 1 base, and 15 bases lay in between. The CDR3 is made up of 16 amino acids. Germline V gives CDR1 MNHEY, CDR2 SMNVEV (reference sequence). The sequence was obtained from a woman younger than 45 with COVID-19, enrolled during active disease. The V and J genes are TRBV27 and TRBJ1-5; tentatively, D is TRBD1 (5 bases). The sequencing input was peripheral blood. CDR3 sequence: CASSPSGGRSNQPQHF. The DNA for the CDR3 is TGTGCCAGCAGTCCCTCCGGGGGTAGGAGCAATCAGCCCCAGCATTTT.